This T cell receptor (beta chain) is from a study of cytomegalovirus exposure and HLA in healthy donors. On the study more broadly: Ancestry clustering placed roughly 86% of approximately 370 genotyped donors in the Caucasian-associated cluster.

A note on this clone: No antigen is known for it.

The ends were cut back, 3 bases at V and 0 bases at J, with 10 bases in the middle. This CDR3 contains 15 residues. Germline values: CDR1 SGDLS, CDR2 YYNGEE. Findings and limits, study-wide: V segments that were indistinguishable, TRBV6-2 and TRBV6-3 among them, were omitted from analysis.

The PCR contained 60 Vbeta and 13 Jbeta primers. Under the authors' procedure: Roughly 10 million shared chains were among around 80 million unique TCR beta chains counted in a later analysis. Libraries were prepared by immunoSEQ multiplex PCR; TCRdb keeps only in-frame clonotypes and omits some of them. The V and J calls and clone size come from that table; D and trimming were worked out from the DNA. The sample shows 70,000 to 100,000 clones, and approximately 6% sits with its ten largest clones. Sequenced sample: PBMCs. This chain links TRBV9 with TRBJ1-5; D is ambiguous. This TCR was sampled from a girl aged 10 to 17 in good health and CMV-seropositive. CDR3 sequence reads: CASSGTEASNQPQHF. The CDR3 DNA sequence: TGTGCCAGCAGCGGGACGGAGGCTAGCAATCAGCCCCAGCATTTT.